These 26 T cell receptor beta chains originate from one sample sequenced in a study of STAT3 mutations in large granular lymphocyte leukemia. Study-level findings and limits: Every T-cell large granular lymphocyte leukemia patient had at least one immunodominant TCR beta clonotype.

The repertoire was sequenced with immunoSEQ multiplex PCR; TCRdb's copy has only in-frame clones and lacks some. Of approximately 12,000 clones listed, about 76% are singletons. No antigen has been identified for these receptors. The sample taken for sequencing was peripheral blood mononuclear cells. These receptors all stem from a man aged 55 to 70 with T-cell large granular lymphocyte leukemia. Some clones in this sample may be carry-over from other donors' samples.

The V gene is TRBV27, the J gene TRBJ2-1; the D gene is possibly TRBD2 (6 bases). The V gene lost 8 bases and the J gene lost 7 bases, with 24 bases spanning the gap. Germline CDR1 is MNHEY and CDR2 is SMNVEV (reference sequence). The CDR3 runs 16 residues. CDR3 bases: TGTGCCAGCGCCCTCCTAGTGGGAGGAATGGTTAATGAGCAGTTCTTC. This codes for CASALLVGGMVNEQFF.

This clone was counted between two and nine times. The gene calls are TRBV5-1 and TRBJ1-5; possible D gene TRBD1, 5 bases. Looked up from germline, CDR1 is SGHRS and CDR2 is YFSETQ. V was clipped by 0 bases and J by 10 bases, with 11 bases between them. This CDR3 region has 13 residues. This CDR3 is CASSLVTDSPQHF. Written as DNA, the CDR3 is TGCGCCAGCAGCTTGGTTACCGACAGCCCCCAGCATTTT. Based on the CDR3 plus reference TRBV5-1 and TRBJ1-5, the full variable domain is KAGVTQTPRYLIKTRGQQVTLSCSPISGHRSVSWYQQTPGQGLQFLFEYFSETQRNKGNFPGRFSGRQFSNSRSEMNVSTLELGDSALYLCASSLVTDSPQHFGDGTRLSIL.

The CDR3, as DNA: TGCGCCAGCAGCCAAGGCCTTACGGGACCGCGAAAAGCTTTCTTT. Translation gives CASSQGLTGPRKAFF. The rearrangement joins TRBV4-1 to TRBJ1-1; possible D gene TRBD1, 5 bases. This CDR3 region has 15 residues. Trimming took off 1 base at V and 9 bases at J, with 18 bases between the two ends. Looked up from germline, CDR1 is MGHRA and CDR2 is YSYEKL.

The chain employs TRBV28 and TRBJ2-6; possibly TRBD1 or TRBD2 for D (6 bases each). The CDR3 is 17 amino acids. V lost 9 bases and J 4 bases, leaving 22 bases between the germline ends. Germline V gene sequence: CDR1 MDHEN, CDR2 SYDVKM. The CDR3 nucleotides read TGTGCCAGTTCCCTACAGGGACTTACAGCCGGGGCCAACGTCCTGACTTTC. As protein: CASSLQGLTAGANVLTF.

This rearrangement joins TRBV5-1 to TRBJ2-7; perhaps TRBD1 as D (5 bases). This CDR3 region has 14 residues. Trimming removed 0 bases from V and 1 base from J, with 8 bases in between. Germline V gene sequence: CDR1 SGHRS, CDR2 YFSETQ. The CDR3 protein is CASSLGQRSYEQYF. In DNA form, the CDR3 reads TGCGCCAGCAGCTTGGGACAGAGATCCTACGAGCAGTACTTC.

The chain links TRBV9 to TRBJ1-5; D gene uncertain. V lost 4 bases and J lost 6, with 11 bases in between. Germline values: CDR1 SGDLS, CDR2 YYNGEE. The CDR3 spans 13 residues. The CDR3 bases are TGTGCCAGCAGCCCATCAGCTTTTCAGCCCCAGCATTTT. This gives the protein CASSPSAFQPQHF.

This clone was observed a few times. The chain is built from TRBV5-3 and TRBJ1-2; TRBD1 agrees at 8 bases. TRBV5-3 is annotated as an ORF whose role is uncertain. Trimming at V came to 4 bases and at J to 3 bases, leaving 11 bases not matched to a gene. The length of the CDR3 is 16 residues. The CDR3 sequence is CARSKGQGVCDYGYTF. The CDR3 nucleotides are TGTGCCAGAAGCAAAGGACAGGGAGTTTGTGACTATGGCTACACCTTC.

The chain couples TRBV5-1 to TRBJ2-3; tentative D call: TRBD2 (6 bases). CDR1 is SGHRS, CDR2 YFSETQ, per germline. The CDR3 runs to 14 residues. The germline V and J ends were trimmed by 6 bases and 0 bases, with 11 bases remaining between them. CDR3 residues: CASISGASTDTQYF. CDR3 sequence (DNA): TGCGCCAGCATTAGCGGAGCCAGCACAGATACGCAGTATTTT.

This clone is a singleton in its sample. The genes are TRBV5-1 and TRBJ2-1; D gene ambiguous. Trimming pared 4 bases from V and 8 bases from J, leaving 16 bases between. The CDR3 contains 14 residues. In germline, CDR1 is SGHRS, CDR2 YFSETQ. CDR3 region: CASSLPAGVDEQFF. CDR3 nucleotides: TGCGCCAGCAGCCTGCCTGCAGGCGTGGATGAGCAGTTCTTC.

The chain joins TRBV6-6 to TRBJ1-4; perhaps TRBD1 as D (5 bases). Trimming removed 8 bases from V and 5 bases from J, with 15 bases in between. In germline, CDR1 is MNHNY, CDR2 SVGAGI (reference sequence). The CDR3 contains 14 residues. This CDR3 reads CASLRDAKNEKLFF. CDR3 nucleotide sequence: TGTGCCAGCTTGCGGGACGCTAAAAATGAAAAACTGTTTTTT.

The chain carries TRBV30 and TRBJ1-2; TRBD1 is a possible D gene (6 bases). CDR1 and CDR2 from the germline V gene are GTSNPN and SVGIG (reference sequence). Trimming took 0 bases from V and 4 from J, leaving 9 bases between them. CDR3 length: 13 residues. CDR3 DNA sequence: TGTGCCTGGAGTGTGGGCAGGGGCTATGGCTACACCTTC. Translated, it gives CAWSVGRGYGYTF.

This clone has a single count. The genes are TRBV6-5 and TRBJ1-1, with 7 bases matching TRBD1. The CDR3 consists of 14 residues. The germline V gene has CDR1 MNHEY and CDR2 SVGAGI. The ends lost 8 bases at V and 2 bases at J; junction bases unmatched: 8. The DNA of the CDR3 is TGTGCCAGCGGTAAAACAGGGGATAACACTGAAGCTTTCTTT. It specifies CASGKTGDNTEAFF.

This clone showed up just a few times. The chain joins TRBV7-6 to TRBJ2-2; tentatively, D is TRBD1 (6 bases). Trimming took off 3 bases at V and 4 bases at J, with 12 bases between the two ends. This CDR3 is 15 amino acids long. Germline lookup yields CDR1 SGHVS and CDR2 FNYEAQ. CDR3 sequence: CASSFDQGPTGELFF. The CDR3 bases are TGTGCCAGCAGCTTTGATCAGGGGCCCACCGGGGAGCTGTTTTTT.

This clone is medium-sized (0.01 to 0.1%) in the sample. This rearrangement joins TRBV30 to TRBJ2-5; D is uncertain. The length of the CDR3 is 14 residues. Per germline, CDR1 GTSNPN and CDR2 SVGIG (reference sequence). V was clipped by 1 base and J by 1 base, with 10 bases between them. In nucleotides, the CDR3 is TGTGCCTGGAGTGGGGCGAGCCGCCAAGAGACCCAGTACTTC. Its translation is CAWSGASRQETQYF.

This rearrangement joins TRBV6-5 to TRBJ1-2; D possibly corresponds to TRBD1 (5 bases). This CDR3 contains 13 residues. The V gene lost 4 bases and the J gene lost 8 bases, with 14 bases spanning the gap. Germline values: CDR1 MNHEY, CDR2 SVGAGI. The CDR3 bases are TGTGCCAGCAGTTTTAATCGGGGGGACGGCTACACCTTC. Its protein is CASSFNRGDGYTF.

The gene calls are TRBV5-5 and TRBJ1-1; D unclear. This CDR3 is 14 amino acids long. The V gene lost 0 bases and the J gene lost 6 bases, with 12 bases spanning the gap. Germline loops: CDR1 SGHKS, CDR2 YYEKEE (reference sequence). The CDR3 coding sequence is TGTGCCAGCAGCTTGGACCCGATTGCCGCTGAAGCTTTCTTT. Amino acids: CASSLDPIAAEAFF.

The chain carries TRBV29-1 and TRBJ2-2; D not resolved. V dropped 7 bases and J dropped 2 bases, with 11 bases sitting between them. Germline V lookup: CDR1 SQVTM, CDR2 ANQGSEA. The CDR3 contains 13 residues. The CDR3 loop is CSARPRNTGELFF. CDR3 coding DNA: TGCAGCGCCCGACCCAGAAACACCGGGGAGCTGTTTTTT.

This chain joins TRBV29-1 and TRBJ1-1; a possible D gene is TRBD1 (6 bases). V shed 4 bases and J shed 0 bases, with 6 bases lying between them. The germline CDR1 and CDR2 sequences are SQVTM and ANQGSEA. CDR3 size: 12 residues. Written as DNA, the CDR3 is TGCAGCGTTGGGGGGCTGAACACTGAAGCTTTCTTT. Protein product: CSVGGLNTEAFF.

The CDR3 DNA reads TGCGCCAGCAATCCTACGGAGTTGAACACTGAAGCTTTCTTT. Translating it yields CASNPTELNTEAFF. The rearrangement joins TRBV23-1 to TRBJ1-1; D is unclear. TRBV23-1 qualifies as an ORF whose function is uncertain. CDR3 length: 14 residues. V shed 7 bases and J shed 0 bases, with 12 bases lying between them.

V is TRBV9 and J is TRBJ2-3; D uncertain. The CDR3 spans 14 residues. The ends were cut back, 3 bases at V and 3 bases at J, with 11 bases in the middle. Per germline, CDR1 SGDLS and CDR2 YYNGEE. CDR3 sequence reads: CASSGTDSTDTQYF. CDR3 coding DNA: TGTGCCAGCAGCGGGACGGATAGTACAGATACGCAGTATTTT.

This chain joins TRBV29-1 and TRBJ2-2, with TRBD1 as a possible D gene (6 bases). Germline CDR1 reads SQVTM; CDR2 reads ANQGSEA. This CDR3 region has 15 residues. Trimming pared 0 bases from V and 6 bases from J, leaving 14 bases between. CDR3 sequence (DNA): TGCAGCGTTGAAGAGACCGCCAGGGGATCCGGGGAGCTGTTTTTT. This codes for CSVEETARGSGELFF.

The chain joins TRBV14 to TRBJ2-1, with D possibly TRBD2 on 7 matching bases. In germline, CDR1 is SGHDN, CDR2 FVKESK. V was shortened by 0 bases and J by 7 bases, with 13 bases between the two germline ends. The CDR3 covers 15 residues. The chain's CDR3 is CASSQDRGGSNEQFF. CDR3 coding DNA: TGTGCCAGCAGCCAAGACAGGGGCGGGAGTAATGAGCAGTTCTTC.

In its sample, this clone was seen a few times. The V call is TRBV5-5, the J call TRBJ2-1; D remains unclear. The CDR3 totals 12 residues. The germline V gene has CDR1 SGHKS and CDR2 YYEKEE (reference sequence). V gave up 0 bases and J gave up 15 bases, with 13 bases separating them. DNA of the CDR3: TGTGCCAGCAGCTTGGTTTACACAAGGTGGTTCTTC. This codes for CASSLVYTRWFF.

CDR3 sequence: CASSLTEPNQPQHF. CDR3 nucleotide sequence: TGTGCCAGTAGTCTGACAGAACCTAATCAGCCCCAGCATTTT. V and J are TRBV19 and TRBJ1-5; D is perhaps TRBD1 (5 bases). CDR1 and CDR2 (germline): LNHDA, SQIVND (reference sequence). The length of the CDR3 is 14 residues. Trimming shortened V by 5 bases and J by 4 bases, and 12 bases separated the two germline ends.

This clone was counted a single time. This sequence joins TRBV19 and TRBJ2-2; D may correspond to TRBD1 or TRBD2 (5 bases each). V lost 3 bases, J lost 6 bases, and 11 bases lay in between. The CDR3 totals 14 residues. The germline V gene has CDR1 LNHDA and CDR2 SQIVND (reference sequence). The CDR3: CASSISGTPGELFF. CDR3 sequence (DNA): TGTGCCAGTAGTATCTCAGGGACCCCCGGGGAGCTGTTTTTT. The full variable domain, its missing parts supplied by reference TRBV19 and TRBJ2-2, is DGGITQSPKYLFRKEGQNVTLSCEQNLNHDAMYWYRQDPGQGLRLIYYSQIVNDFQKGDIAEGYSVSREKKESFPLTVTSAQKNPTAFYLCASSISGTPGELFFGEGSRLTVL.

This clone was found a few times. The rearrangement joins TRBV5-4 to TRBJ2-7; 9 positions agree with TRBD1. V gave up 5 bases and J gave up 3 bases; unmatched junction bases: 3. The length of the CDR3 is 13 residues. The germline V gene encodes CDR1 SGHNT and CDR2 YYREEE (reference sequence). This chain's CDR3 is CASRRDRDYEQYF. CDR3 bases: TGTGCCAGCAGACGGGACAGGGACTACGAGCAGTACTTC.